This T cell receptor (beta chain) comes out of a study of T cells in Graves' hyperthyroidism and ophthalmopathy (dated 2019 in TCRdb). Background for the entire study: Peripheral blood samples were taken at the time of initial diagnosis, prior to any treatment. The roughly 91 discovery patients were randomly divided into training and test sets at a 7:3 ratio. Prospective prediction of ophthalmopathy was tested in an independent validation cohort consisting of under 20 hyperthyroidism patients and around 16 patients who later progressed to ophthalmopathy. TCR Vbeta CDR3 sequencing of 130 to 150 peripheral blood samples (fewer than 45 ophthalmopathy, about 80 hyperthyroidism and approximately 17 progressor patients) is reported in the paper. To identify distinguishing TCR V-J signatures, a discovery cohort of around 100 patients was used, comprising 43 with Graves' ophthalmopathy and under 60 with stable Graves' hyperthyroidism. Once sampling was done, hyperthyroidism patients were given methimazole at a starting dose of 30 mg daily, whereas ophthalmopathy patients were given high-dose intravenous methylprednisolone. Thyroid tissue and blood T-cell repertoires from six or seven Graves' hyperthyroidism patients were also compared in the study. Beyond this particular receptor, the publication reports: No statistical method was used to fix the sample size in advance, and group allocation was not hidden from the investigators. A model built on a 13 V-J signature distinguished ophthalmopathy from stable hyperthyroidism, reaching around 87% sensitivity and 81.08% specificity in cross-validation and 80%/75% in testing. Most expanded thyroid clonotypes (frequency above 0.001) were also found in blood, which suggests that blood repertoires may mirror thyroid immune responses. In validation, progression to ophthalmopathy was predicted by the model with roughly 71% sensitivity and roughly 76% specificity, a median of 6.5 months before onset.

Notes on this clonotype: This receptor's antigen is unknown. The input lacks base qualities; no much larger clone sits a single base away.

TCR beta CDR3 regions were amplified from RNA transcripts. The first round of RT-PCR for the TCR CDR3 was performed with the HTBI primer set and the Qiagen OneStep RT-PCR kit. Libraries were constructed in a second round of multiplex PCR, after which size selection and purification were performed. Libraries were sequenced paired-end with 100 bp reads on an Illumina HiSeq2000. The authors' analysis ran thus. Raw data were processed with SOAPnuke, discarding reads with adapters, uncalled bases, mean Phred below 15, or no exact constant-primer or identifier match. High-quality paired reads were merged using COPE v1.2.5, and each unique nucleotide sequence was defined as a clonotype. MiTCR v1.1 was used to align clonotypes to the IMGT TRBV, TRBD and TRBJ reference segments. Only V-J combinations with frequency above 0.0001, covering about 99% of repertoires, were analysed. The TCS score was defined as F50 (clonal expansion) divided by E x V (chaos), with BLOSUM62-based TCRdist calculated between CDR3 peptides within each V-J. Welch's t-statistics and random forest reduced 514 V-J features to roughly 13, which were used in a naive Bayes classifier (R e1071). TCRdb passed the public sequencing reads through fastp at Q25 and MiXCR, retaining productive beta sequences. When rows share a CDR3 protein, they turn into one entry using the most common DNA and genes. Clone size and V and J calls follow TCRdb, not the original study. Present in this sample are about 600,000 distinct CDR3 sequences, roughly 16% of which were seen just once. The ten largest account for approximately 3.5% of the sample.

Moderately to severely active disease, a Clinical Activity Score of at least 3, a NOSPECS grade of at least 4, and a duration under 3 months were present in ophthalmopathy patients. Patients with uncontrolled infections, other autoimmune diseases, pregnancy or lactation were excluded. Diagnoses were based on clinical symptoms, serum thyroxine and TRAb, thyroid ultrasound and orbital computed tomography. PBMCs were isolated from 8 to 10 ml of fresh peripheral blood by Ficoll-Paque density gradient centrifugation. Total RNA was extracted with Trizol reagent, and quality was checked on an Agilent 2100 Bioanalyzer. The germline V gene supplies CDR1 MNHNS and CDR2 SASEGT. The junction carries 20 bases between V and J, which are trimmed by 2 bases and 0 bases respectively. Taken from cysteine to phenylalanine, the CDR3 has 19 residues. The kept DNA is CDR3 alone, 57 bases in frame from the first base.

This chain is built from TRBV6-1 and TRBJ2-1, with the identity of the D gene unclear. The sequenced sample was blood. The TCR comes from a middle-aged woman with Graves' ophthalmopathy. The CDR3 region has the sequence CASSEYVTAGGSSYNEQFF. DNA sequence: TGTGCCAGCAGTGAATACGTAACGGCAGGCGGAAGCTCCTACAATGAGCAGTTCTTC.